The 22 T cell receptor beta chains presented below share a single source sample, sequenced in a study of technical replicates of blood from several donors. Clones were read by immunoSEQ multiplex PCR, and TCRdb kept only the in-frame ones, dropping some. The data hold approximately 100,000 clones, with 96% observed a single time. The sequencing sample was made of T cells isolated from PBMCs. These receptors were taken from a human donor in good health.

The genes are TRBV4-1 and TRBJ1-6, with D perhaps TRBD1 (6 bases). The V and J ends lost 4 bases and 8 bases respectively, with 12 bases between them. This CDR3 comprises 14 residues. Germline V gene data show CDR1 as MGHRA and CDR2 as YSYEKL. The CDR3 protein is CASSLRKGDSPLHF. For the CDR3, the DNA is TGCGCCAGCAGCCTCCGGAAGGGGGATTCACCCCTCCACTTT.

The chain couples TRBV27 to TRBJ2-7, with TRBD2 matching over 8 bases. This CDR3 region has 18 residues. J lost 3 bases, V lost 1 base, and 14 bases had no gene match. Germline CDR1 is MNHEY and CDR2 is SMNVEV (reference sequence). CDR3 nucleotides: TGTGCCAGCAGTTTATTCCGGCGGGAGGCCCTGCCCAACTACGAGCAGTACTTC. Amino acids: CASSLFRREALPNYEQYF.

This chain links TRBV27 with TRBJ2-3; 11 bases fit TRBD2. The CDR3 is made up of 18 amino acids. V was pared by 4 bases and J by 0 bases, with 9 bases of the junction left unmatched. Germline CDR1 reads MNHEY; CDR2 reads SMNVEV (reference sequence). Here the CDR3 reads CASSSLAGGLPSTDTQYF. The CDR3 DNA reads TGTGCCAGCAGTTCGCTAGCGGGGGGCCTCCCTAGCACAGATACGCAGTATTTT.

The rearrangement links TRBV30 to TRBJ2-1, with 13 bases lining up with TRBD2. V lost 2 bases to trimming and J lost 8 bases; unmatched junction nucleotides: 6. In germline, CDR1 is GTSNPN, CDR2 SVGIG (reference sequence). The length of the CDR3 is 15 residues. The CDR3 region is CAWSSPGLAGYEQFF. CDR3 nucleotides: TGTGCCTGGAGTTCCCCGGGACTAGCGGGGTATGAGCAGTTCTTC.

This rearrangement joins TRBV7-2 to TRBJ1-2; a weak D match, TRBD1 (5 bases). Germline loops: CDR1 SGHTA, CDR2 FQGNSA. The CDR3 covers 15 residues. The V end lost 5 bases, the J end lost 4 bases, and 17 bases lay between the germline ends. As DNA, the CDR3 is TGTGCCAGCAGCGCCAGGGAAATGAGGACCTATGGCTACACCTTC. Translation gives CASSAREMRTYGYTF.

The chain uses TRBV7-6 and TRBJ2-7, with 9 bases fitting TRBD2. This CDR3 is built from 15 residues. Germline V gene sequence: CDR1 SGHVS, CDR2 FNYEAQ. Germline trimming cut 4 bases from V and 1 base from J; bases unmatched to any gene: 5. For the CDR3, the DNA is TGTGCCAGCAGCTCGGAAGCGGGAGGATCCTACGAGCAGTACTTC. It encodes CASSSEAGGSYEQYF.

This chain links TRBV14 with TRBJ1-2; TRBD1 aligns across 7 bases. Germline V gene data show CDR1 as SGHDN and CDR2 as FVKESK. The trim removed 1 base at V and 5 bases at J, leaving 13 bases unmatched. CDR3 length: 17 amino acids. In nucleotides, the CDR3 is TGTGCCAGCAGCCAAGGATTCCTGAGGACAGGATCTTATGGCTACACCTTC. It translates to CASSQGFLRTGSYGYTF. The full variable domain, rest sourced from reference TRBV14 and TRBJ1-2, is EAGVTQFPSHSVIEKGQTVTLRCDPISGHDNLYWYRRVMGKEIKFLLHFVKESKQDESGMPNNRFLAERTGGTYSTLKVQPAELEDSGVYFCASSQGFLRTGSYGYTFGSGTRLTVV.

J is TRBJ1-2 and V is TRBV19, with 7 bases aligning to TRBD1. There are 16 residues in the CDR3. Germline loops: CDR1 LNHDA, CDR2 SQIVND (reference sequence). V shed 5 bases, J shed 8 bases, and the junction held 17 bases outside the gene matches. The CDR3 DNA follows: TGTGCCAGTAGTCAGTTGAACGACAGGGCACTAGGAGGCTACACCTTC. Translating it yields CASSQLNDRALGGYTF. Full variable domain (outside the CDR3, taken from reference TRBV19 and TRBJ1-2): DGGITQSPKYLFRKEGQNVTLSCEQNLNHDAMYWYRQDPGQGLRLIYYSQIVNDFQKGDIAEGYSVSREKKESFPLTVTSAQKNPTAFYLCASSQLNDRALGGYTFGSGTRLTVV.

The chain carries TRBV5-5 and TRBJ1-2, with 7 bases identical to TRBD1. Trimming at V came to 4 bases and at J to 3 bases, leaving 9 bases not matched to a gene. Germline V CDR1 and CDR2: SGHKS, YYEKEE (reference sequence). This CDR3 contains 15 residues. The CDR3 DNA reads TGTGCCAGCAGCATACAGGGGAACAACGACTATGGCTACACCTTC. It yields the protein CASSIQGNNDYGYTF. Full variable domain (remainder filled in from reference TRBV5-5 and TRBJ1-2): DAGVTQSPTHLIKTRGQQVTLRCSPISGHKSVSWYQQVLGQGPQFIFQYYEKEERGRGNFPDRFSARQFPNYSSELNVNALLLGDSALYLCASSIQGNNDYGYTFGSGTRLTVV.

The CDR3 DNA reads TGCGCCAGCAGCGATAGCGGGAACTCCTACAATGAGCAGTTCTTC. It encodes CASSDSGNSYNEQFF. The chain uses TRBV5-1 and TRBJ2-1; 8 nucleotides align to TRBD2. This CDR3 has 15 amino acids. Trimming cost V 4 bases and J 0 bases; bases outside gene matches: 3. Per the germline V gene, CDR1 is SGHRS and CDR2 is YFSETQ. Full variable domain (rest looked up from reference TRBV5-1 and TRBJ2-1): KAGVTQTPRYLIKTRGQQVTLSCSPISGHRSVSWYQQTPGQGLQFLFEYFSETQRNKGNFPGRFSGRQFSNSRSEMNVSTLELGDSALYLCASSDSGNSYNEQFFGPGTRLTVL.

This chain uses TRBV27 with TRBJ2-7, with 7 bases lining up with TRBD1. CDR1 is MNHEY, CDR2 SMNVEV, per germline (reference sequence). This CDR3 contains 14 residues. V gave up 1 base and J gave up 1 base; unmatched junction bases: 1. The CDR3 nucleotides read TGTGCCAGCAGTTTATGGACAGGTTCCTACGAGCAGTACTTC. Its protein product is CASSLWTGSYEQYF.

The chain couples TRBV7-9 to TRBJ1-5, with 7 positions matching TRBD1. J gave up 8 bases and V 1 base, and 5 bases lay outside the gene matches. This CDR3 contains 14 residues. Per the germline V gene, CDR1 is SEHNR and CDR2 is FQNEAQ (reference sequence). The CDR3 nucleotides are TGTGCCAGCAGCTTAGGACAGGGAAGGGAGCCCCAGCATTTT. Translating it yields CASSLGQGREPQHF.

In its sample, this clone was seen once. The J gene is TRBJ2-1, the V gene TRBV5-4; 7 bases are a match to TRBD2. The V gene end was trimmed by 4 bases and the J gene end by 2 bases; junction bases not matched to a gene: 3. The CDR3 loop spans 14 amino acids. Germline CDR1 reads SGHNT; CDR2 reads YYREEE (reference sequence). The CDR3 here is CASSPSGTYNEQFF. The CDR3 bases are TGTGCCAGCAGCCCTAGCGGAACCTACAATGAGCAGTTCTTC. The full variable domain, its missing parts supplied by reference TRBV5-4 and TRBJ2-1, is ETGVTQSPTHLIKTRGQQVTLRCSSQSGHNTVSWYQQALGQGPQFIFQYYREEENGRGNFPPRFSGLQFPNYSSELNVNALELDDSALYLCASSPSGTYNEQFFGPGTRLTVL.

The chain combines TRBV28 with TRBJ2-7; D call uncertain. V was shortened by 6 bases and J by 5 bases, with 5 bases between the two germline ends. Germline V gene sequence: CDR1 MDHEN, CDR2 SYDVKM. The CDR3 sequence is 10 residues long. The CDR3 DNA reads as TGTGCCAGCAGCTACGACGAGCAGTACTTC. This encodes CASSYDEQYF.

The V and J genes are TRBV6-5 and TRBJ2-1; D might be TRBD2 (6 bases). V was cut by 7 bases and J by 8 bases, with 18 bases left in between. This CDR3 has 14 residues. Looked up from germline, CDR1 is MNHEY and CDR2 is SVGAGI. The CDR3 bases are TGTGCCAGCACCCGCCCGGGAGTGTTGGATGAGCAGTTCTTC. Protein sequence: CASTRPGVLDEQFF.

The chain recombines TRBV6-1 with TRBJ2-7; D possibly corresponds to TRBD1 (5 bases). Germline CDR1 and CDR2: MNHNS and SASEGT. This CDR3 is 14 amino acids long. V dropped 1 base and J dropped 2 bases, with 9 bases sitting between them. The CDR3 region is CASSEEQGTYEQYF. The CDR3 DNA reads TGTGCCAGCAGTGAAGAGCAGGGTACCTACGAGCAGTACTTC.

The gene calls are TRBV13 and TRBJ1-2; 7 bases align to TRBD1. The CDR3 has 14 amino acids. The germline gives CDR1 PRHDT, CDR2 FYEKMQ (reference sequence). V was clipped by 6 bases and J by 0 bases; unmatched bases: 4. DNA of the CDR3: TGTGCCAGCAGTCTGGGACAGACTAACTATGGCTACACCTTC. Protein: CASSLGQTNYGYTF.

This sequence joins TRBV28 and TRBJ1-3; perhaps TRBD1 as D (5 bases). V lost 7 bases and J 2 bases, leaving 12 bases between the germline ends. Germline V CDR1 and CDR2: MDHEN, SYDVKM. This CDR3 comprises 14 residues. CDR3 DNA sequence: TGTGCCAGCAAACCTGCGGGGCCTGGAAACACCATATATTTT. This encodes CASKPAGPGNTIYF.

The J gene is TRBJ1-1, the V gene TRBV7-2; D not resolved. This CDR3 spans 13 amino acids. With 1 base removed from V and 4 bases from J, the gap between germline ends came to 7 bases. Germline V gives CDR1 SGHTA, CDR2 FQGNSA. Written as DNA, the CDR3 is TGTGCCAGCAGCTTAGTACAGTCCACTGAAGCTTTCTTT. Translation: CASSLVQSTEAFF.

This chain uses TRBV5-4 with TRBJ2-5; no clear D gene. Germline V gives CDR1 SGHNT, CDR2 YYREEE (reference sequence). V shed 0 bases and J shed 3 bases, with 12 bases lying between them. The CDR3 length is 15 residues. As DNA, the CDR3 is TGTGCCAGCAGCTTGGATTCTGGCGGTAAAGAGACCCAGTACTTC. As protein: CASSLDSGGKETQYF.

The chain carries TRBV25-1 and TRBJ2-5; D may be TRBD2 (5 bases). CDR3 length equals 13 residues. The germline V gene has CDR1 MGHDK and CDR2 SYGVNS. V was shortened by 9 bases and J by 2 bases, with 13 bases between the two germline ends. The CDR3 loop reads CASTRVAQETQYF. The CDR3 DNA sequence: TGTGCCAGTACTAGAGTCGCTCAAGAGACCCAGTACTTC.

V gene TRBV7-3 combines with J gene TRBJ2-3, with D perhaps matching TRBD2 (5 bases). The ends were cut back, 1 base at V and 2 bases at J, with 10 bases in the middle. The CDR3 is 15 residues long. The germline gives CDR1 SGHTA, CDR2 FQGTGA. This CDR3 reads CASSLILADTDTQYF. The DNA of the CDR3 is TGTGCCAGCAGCTTAATTCTAGCAGACACAGATACGCAGTATTTT.